A single sample gave rise to the 18 T cell receptor beta chains below, sequenced in a study of T-cell reconstitution after alpha-beta-depleted transplantation in children (dated by TCRdb to 2015 to 2016). Libraries were constructed by PCR. The reads were generated on an Illumina HiSeq 2500. TCR library preparation used molecular barcoding, with unique molecular identifiers applied to normalize quantification of the TCRbeta repertoire. TCRdb trimmed public reads at Q25 via fastp, called clones via MiXCR and kept in-frame beta chains. A single entry per CDR3 protein holds the most common genes and DNA from its merged rows. Within this sample are 450,000 to 600,000 distinct CDR3 sequences, with around 19% of them counted one time only. Of the sample, 3% to 4% falls within the top ten clones. The sequenced sample was PBMCs from the stem cell graft donor, obtained from the stem cell graft. The receptors here all came from a human donor who donated a stem cell graft to a child with acute lymphoblastic leukemia.

V gene TRBV4-2 combines with J gene TRBJ2-5; no firm D call. The CDR3 totals 12 residues. From germline, CDR1 is LGHNA and CDR2 YNFKEQ. V was clipped by 1 base and J by 9 bases, with 9 bases between them. CDR3 residues: CASSQAGDAQYF. Here the CDR3 DNA reads TGTGCCAGCAGCCAAGCTGGAGATGCCCAGTACTTC.

This chain joins TRBV24-1 and TRBJ2-5; the match to TRBD2 covers 7 bases. Unmatched junction bases numbered 7, after V lost 3 bases and J lost 1 base. In germline, CDR1 is KGHDR, CDR2 SFDVKD. There are 16 residues in the CDR3. In nucleotides, the CDR3 is TGTGCCACCAGTGATCCGGGGGAGGGGACCCAAGAGACCCAGTACTTC. It codes for CATSDPGEGTQETQYF.

This chain links TRBV5-1 with TRBJ2-4; 10 nucleotides match TRBD1. With 3 bases clipped from V and 3 bases from J, the junction kept 15 bases outside the gene matches. CDR3 size: 19 residues. The germline V gene has CDR1 SGHRS and CDR2 YFSETQ. In nucleotides, the CDR3 is TGCGCCAGCAGCTCGTTGACAGGGGGCACTGTCGGTGACAAAAACATTCAGTACTTC. Its translation is CASSSLTGGTVGDKNIQYF.

This chain joins TRBV20-1 and TRBJ2-7; D is uncertain. The ends were cut back, 0 bases at V and 5 bases at J, with 20 bases in the middle. The CDR3 has 16 residues. Germline V gene lookup returns CDR1 DFQATT and CDR2 SNEGSKA (reference sequence). The CDR3 sequence is CSARDYDRRVQDEQYF. The CDR3, as DNA: TGCAGTGCTAGAGATTACGACCGACGGGTCCAGGACGAGCAGTACTTC.

V gene TRBV29-1 combines with J gene TRBJ2-7; D tentatively reads TRBD1 or TRBD2 (6 bases each). The CDR3 consists of 14 residues. Trimming shortened V by 1 base and J by 3 bases, and 13 bases separated the two germline ends. In germline, CDR1 is SQVTM, CDR2 ANQGSEA. DNA of the CDR3: TGCAGCGTTGAAGGACAGGAGGGACTCTACGAGCAGTACTTC. Amino acids: CSVEGQEGLYEQYF.

This chain joins TRBV28 and TRBJ2-7; perhaps D is TRBD1 or TRBD2 (5 bases each). This CDR3 is 13 amino acids long. The ends were cut back, 9 bases at V and 3 bases at J, with 15 bases in the middle. Germline V gene data show CDR1 as MDHEN and CDR2 as SYDVKM. The DNA of the CDR3 is TGTGCCAGTTCTAGGGGAGCACGCTACGAGCAGTACTTC. Its protein is CASSRGARYEQYF.

The chain combines TRBV12-3 or TRBV12-4 with TRBJ1-2; the match to TRBD1 covers 8 bases. This CDR3 has 14 amino acids. Trimming took 3 bases from V and 8 from J; bases not matched to a gene: 8. The CDR3 sequence: CASSLGRGQKGYTF. CDR3 DNA: TGTGCCAGCAGTTTGGGCAGGGGGCAAAAAGGCTACACCTTC.

This sequence joins TRBV5-1 and TRBJ2-3; D ambiguous. This CDR3 is 14 amino acids long. Looked up from germline, CDR1 is SGHRS and CDR2 is YFSETQ. Trimming stripped 10 bases from V and 0 bases from J, with 15 bases between. CDR3 sequence (DNA): TGCGCCTCCAGTACTCGGGTTAGCACAGATACGCAGTATTTT. Translated: CASSTRVSTDTQYF.

This clonotype appeared a few times. The genes are TRBV5-1 and TRBJ2-1; 12 bases line up with TRBD2. Germline V CDR1 and CDR2: SGHRS, YFSETQ. V gave up 3 bases and J gave up 5 bases; unmatched junction bases: 3. CDR3 length equals 15 residues. CDR3 protein: CASSSTSGRNNEQFF. CDR3 coding DNA: TGCGCCAGCAGCTCGACTAGCGGGAGAAACAATGAGCAGTTCTTC.

The V gene is TRBV7-3, the J gene TRBJ1-3; D not resolved. CDR3 length: 15 residues. Trimming stripped 2 bases from V and 0 bases from J, with 8 bases between. The germline V gene encodes CDR1 SGHTA and CDR2 FQGTGA. The CDR3 is CASSLPTSSGNTIYF. DNA for the CDR3: TGTGCCAGCAGCTTACCTACAAGCTCTGGAAACACCATATATTTT. The full variable domain, completed using reference TRBV7-3 and TRBJ1-3, is GAGVSQTPSNKVTEKGKYVELRCDPISGHTALYWYRQSLGQGPEFLIYFQGTGAADDSGLPNDRFFAVRPEGSVSTLKIQRTERGDSAVYLCASSLPTSSGNTIYFGEGSWLTVV.

The table lists this clonotype with many counts. This sequence joins TRBV12-3 or TRBV12-4 and TRBJ1-1; no reliable D call. The V end lost 5 bases, the J end lost 1 base, and 5 bases lay between the germline ends. The CDR3 has 12 residues. This CDR3 is CASSPGNTEAFF. The CDR3 DNA reads as TGTGCCAGCAGTCCTGGGAACACTGAAGCTTTCTTT.

The CDR3 DNA follows: TGTGCCAGCAGCTTAGGTCCGGGTTTCTATGGCTACACCTTC. Amino acids: CASSLGPGFYGYTF. V and J are TRBV7-9 and TRBJ1-2; D uncertain. Trimming left V 1 base short and J 4 bases short, with 10 bases between. Per germline, CDR1 SEHNR and CDR2 FQNEAQ (reference sequence). The CDR3 is 14 residues long.

This clonotype has just one count. V usage is TRBV4-1 and J usage is TRBJ2-1, with 7 bases aligning to TRBD2. The V segment lost 1 base and the J segment 4 bases; nucleotides outside the gene matches: 4. Germline CDR1 MGHRA, CDR2 YSYEKL. The CDR3 has 15 residues. Here the CDR3 DNA reads TGCGCCAGCAGCCAAGTGACTAGCCATTACAATGAGCAGTTCTTC. It codes for CASSQVTSHYNEQFF.

In its sample, this clonotype was seen a few times. The chain has TRBV27 and TRBJ2-1; D is possibly TRBD2 (6 bases). Trimming pared 10 bases from V and 0 bases from J, leaving 19 bases between. The CDR3 is 16 amino acids. Germline-derived CDR1 and CDR2 are MNHEY and SMNVEV (reference sequence). The CDR3 DNA reads as TGTGCCACCCATACCATTAAAGCGGGCTCCTACAATGAGCAGTTCTTC. Its protein is CATHTIKAGSYNEQFF.

This rearrangement joins TRBV5-1 to TRBJ2-1; TRBD2 matches 7 bases. CDR1 SGHRS and CDR2 YFSETQ come from the germline V gene. V trimming: 0 bases; J trimming: 14 bases; junction bases outside the gene matches: 20. CDR3 length equals 17 residues. The CDR3 region is CASSLVLGSLAVSGKFF. CDR3 DNA sequence: TGCGCCAGCAGCTTGGTATTGGGCTCGCTAGCGGTCTCCGGTAAGTTCTTC.

The chain is built from TRBV12-3 or TRBV12-4 and TRBJ1-2; 8 positions agree with TRBD1. The CDR3 is made up of 15 amino acids. The V gene end was trimmed by 5 bases and the J gene end by 7 bases; junction bases not matched to a gene: 12. The CDR3: CASSPRQGMVTGYTF. The CDR3 DNA follows: TGTGCCAGCAGTCCGAGACAGGGGATGGTGACTGGCTACACCTTC.

In this sample, this clonotype turned up a few times. The chain has TRBV20-1 and TRBJ2-1; D perhaps matches TRBD2 (6 bases). The CDR3 runs 15 residues. Trimming cost V 3 bases and J 2 bases, with 14 bases left between them. Germline CDR1 is DFQATT and CDR2 is SNEGSKA (reference sequence). The CDR3 loop reads CSARGHAGTYNEQFF. CDR3 DNA sequence: TGCAGTGCTAGGGGCCACGCGGGAACCTACAATGAGCAGTTCTTC.

This clonotype has a handful of counts. The chain carries TRBV12-3 or TRBV12-4 and TRBJ2-2; 10 bases are shared with TRBD2. The V and J ends lost 5 bases and 1 base, in that order; junction bases with no gene match: 4. The CDR3 spans 16 residues. The CDR3 region is CASSPGLAENTGELFF. The CDR3 nucleotides are TGTGCCAGCAGTCCAGGACTAGCGGAGAACACCGGGGAGCTGTTTTTT.